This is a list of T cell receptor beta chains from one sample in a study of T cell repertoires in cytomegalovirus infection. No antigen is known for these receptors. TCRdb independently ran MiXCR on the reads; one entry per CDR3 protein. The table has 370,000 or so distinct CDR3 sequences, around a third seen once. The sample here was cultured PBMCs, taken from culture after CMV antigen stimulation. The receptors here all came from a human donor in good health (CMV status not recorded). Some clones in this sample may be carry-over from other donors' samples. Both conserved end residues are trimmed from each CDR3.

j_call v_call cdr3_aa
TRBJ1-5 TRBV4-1 ASSHSGTGVNQPQH
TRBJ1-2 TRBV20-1 SARDPRSGYGYT
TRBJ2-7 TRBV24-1 ATSLSGTSSYEQY
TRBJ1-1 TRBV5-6 ASSPTGVNTEAF
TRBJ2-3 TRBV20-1 SAPGTRSVDTQY
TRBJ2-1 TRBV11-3 ASSWASDIYNEQF
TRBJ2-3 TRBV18 ASSPPGAEADTQY
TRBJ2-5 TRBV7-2 ASSILAEETQY
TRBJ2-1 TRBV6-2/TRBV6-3 ASRTGTPSYNEQF
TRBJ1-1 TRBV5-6 ASSLRRLPNTEAF
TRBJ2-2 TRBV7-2 ASTEGWRNTGELF
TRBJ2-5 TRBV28 ASSSGLKRELGETQY